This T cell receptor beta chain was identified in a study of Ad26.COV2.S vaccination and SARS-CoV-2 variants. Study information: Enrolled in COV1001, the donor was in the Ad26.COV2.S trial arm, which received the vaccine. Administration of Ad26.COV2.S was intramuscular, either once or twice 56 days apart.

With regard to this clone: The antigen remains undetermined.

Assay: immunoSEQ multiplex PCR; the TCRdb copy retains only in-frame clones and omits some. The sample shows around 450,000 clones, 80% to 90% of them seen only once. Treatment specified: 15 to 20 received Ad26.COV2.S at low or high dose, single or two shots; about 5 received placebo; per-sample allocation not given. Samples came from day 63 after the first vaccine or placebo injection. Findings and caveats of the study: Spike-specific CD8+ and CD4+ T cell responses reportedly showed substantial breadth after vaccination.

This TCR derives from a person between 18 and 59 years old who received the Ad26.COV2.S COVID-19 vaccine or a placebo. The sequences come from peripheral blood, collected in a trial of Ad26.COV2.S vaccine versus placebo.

In DNA, the CDR3 is TGTGCCAGCAGTTTAGTGGGTACAGGGAGGATGGCCAACTATGGCTACACCTTC. It translates to CASSLVGTGRMANYGYTF. This chain links TRBV27 with TRBJ1-2, with a weak D call TRBD1 (6 bases). This CDR3 contains 18 residues. The germline gives CDR1 MNHEY, CDR2 SMNVEV (reference sequence). The V end lost 2 bases, the J end lost 2 bases, and 21 bases lay between the germline ends.